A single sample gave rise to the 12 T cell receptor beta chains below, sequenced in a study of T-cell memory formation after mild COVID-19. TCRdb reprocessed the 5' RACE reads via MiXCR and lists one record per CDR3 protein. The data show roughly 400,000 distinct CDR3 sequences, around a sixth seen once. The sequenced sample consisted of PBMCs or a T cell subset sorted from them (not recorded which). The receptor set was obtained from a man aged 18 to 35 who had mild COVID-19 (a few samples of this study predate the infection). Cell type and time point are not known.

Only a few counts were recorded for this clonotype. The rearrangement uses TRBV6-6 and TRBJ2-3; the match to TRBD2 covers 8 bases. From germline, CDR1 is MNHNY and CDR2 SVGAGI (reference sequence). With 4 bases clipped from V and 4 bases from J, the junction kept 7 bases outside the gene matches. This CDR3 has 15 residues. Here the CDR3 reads CASSFQRGRADTQYF. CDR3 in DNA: TGTGCCAGCAGTTTCCAGCGGGGGCGGGCAGATACGCAGTATTTT.

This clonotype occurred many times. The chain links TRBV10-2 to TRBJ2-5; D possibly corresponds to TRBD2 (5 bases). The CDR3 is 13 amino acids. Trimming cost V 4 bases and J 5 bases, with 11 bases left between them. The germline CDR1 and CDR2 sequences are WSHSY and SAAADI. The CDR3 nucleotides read TGCGCCAGCAGTGTCGGGGAGATGGAGACCCAGTACTTC. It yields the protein CASSVGEMETQYF.

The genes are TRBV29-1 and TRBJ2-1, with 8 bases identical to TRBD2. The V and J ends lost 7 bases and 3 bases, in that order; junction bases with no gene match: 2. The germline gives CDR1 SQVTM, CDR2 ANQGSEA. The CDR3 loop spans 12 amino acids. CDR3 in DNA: TGCAGCGGGACTAGCAGCTACAATGAGCAGTTCTTC. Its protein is CSGTSSYNEQFF.

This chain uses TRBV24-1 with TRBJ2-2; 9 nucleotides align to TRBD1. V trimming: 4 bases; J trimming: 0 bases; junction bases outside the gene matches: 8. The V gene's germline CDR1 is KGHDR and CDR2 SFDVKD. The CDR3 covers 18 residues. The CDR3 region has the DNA TGTGCCACCAGTGACCATAAAGGACAGGGGACGAACACCGGGGAGCTGTTTTTT. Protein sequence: CATSDHKGQGTNTGELFF.

The CDR3 DNA is TGCGCCAGCAGCCAAGAGATGGAGCAGATTAATTCACCCCTCCACTTT. Translation: CASSQEMEQINSPLHF. The chain combines TRBV4-3 with TRBJ1-6, with unresolved D. CDR1 is LGHNA, CDR2 YSLEER, per germline. The CDR3 contains 16 residues. V lost 0 bases and J 6 bases, leaving 12 bases between the germline ends.

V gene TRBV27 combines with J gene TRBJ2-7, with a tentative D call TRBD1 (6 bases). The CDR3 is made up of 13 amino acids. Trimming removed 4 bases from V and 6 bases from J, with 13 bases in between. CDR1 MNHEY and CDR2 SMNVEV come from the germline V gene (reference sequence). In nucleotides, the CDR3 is TGTGCCAGCAGTTGGGGCAGGGGTGGCGAGCAGTACTTC. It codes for CASSWGRGGEQYF.

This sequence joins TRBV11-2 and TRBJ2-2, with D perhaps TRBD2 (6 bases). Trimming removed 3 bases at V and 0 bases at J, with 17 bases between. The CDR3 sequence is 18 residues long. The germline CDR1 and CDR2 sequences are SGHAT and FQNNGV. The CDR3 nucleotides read TGTGCCAGCAGCTTTTTCTCGTGGGGGGAGGCGAACACCGGGGAGCTGTTTTTT. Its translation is CASSFFSWGEANTGELFF.

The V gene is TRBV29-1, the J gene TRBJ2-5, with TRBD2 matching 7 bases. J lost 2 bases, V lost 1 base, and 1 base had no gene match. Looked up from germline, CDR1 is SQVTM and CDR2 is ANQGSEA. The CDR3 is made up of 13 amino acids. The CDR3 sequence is CSVEAGGQETQYF. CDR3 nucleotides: TGCAGCGTTGAAGCGGGGGGTCAAGAGACCCAGTACTTC.

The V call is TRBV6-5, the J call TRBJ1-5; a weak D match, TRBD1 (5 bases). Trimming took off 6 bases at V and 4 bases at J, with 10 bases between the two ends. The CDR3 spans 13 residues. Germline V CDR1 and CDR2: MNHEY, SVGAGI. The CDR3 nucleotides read TGTGCCAGCAGAGCTAGGGGAAATCAGCCCCAGCATTTT. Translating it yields CASRARGNQPQHF.

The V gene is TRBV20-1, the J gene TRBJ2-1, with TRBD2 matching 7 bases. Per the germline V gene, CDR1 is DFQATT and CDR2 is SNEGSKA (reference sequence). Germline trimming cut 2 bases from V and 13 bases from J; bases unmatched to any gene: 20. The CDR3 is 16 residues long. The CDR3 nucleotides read TGCAGTGCTAGAATGGGGCTGTTCAGCGGGGAGACGCCCCAGTTCTTC. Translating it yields CSARMGLFSGETPQFF.

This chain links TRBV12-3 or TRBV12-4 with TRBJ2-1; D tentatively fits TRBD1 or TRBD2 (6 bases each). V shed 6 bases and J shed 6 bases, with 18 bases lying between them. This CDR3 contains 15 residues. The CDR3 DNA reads TGTGCCAGCAGACCCAGGGGTGGAGGGGGCAATGAGCAGTTCTTC. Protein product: CASRPRGGGGNEQFF.

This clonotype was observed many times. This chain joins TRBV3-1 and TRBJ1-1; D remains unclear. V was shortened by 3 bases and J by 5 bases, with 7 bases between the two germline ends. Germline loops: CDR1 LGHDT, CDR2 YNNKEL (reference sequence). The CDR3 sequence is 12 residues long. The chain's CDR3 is CASSQVGTEAFF. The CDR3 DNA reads TGTGCCAGCAGCCAGGTCGGGACTGAAGCTTTCTTT.